The rows below give T cell receptor beta chains drawn from one sample of a study of glioma-infiltrating T cells. One entry per CDR3 protein results from TCRdb running MiXCR on the multiplex PCR reads. The sample has approximately 120,000 distinct CDR3 sequences; roughly 24% are singletons. The specimen sequenced was glioma tissue, nonneoplastic brain tissue, or PBMCs (not recorded which). These TCRs come from a human donor with low-grade glioma or glioblastoma, undergoing nonglioma brain surgery, or in good health (not recorded which). CDR3s include the opening cysteine and the closing phenylalanine or tryptophan.

>TRBV4-3|TRBJ1-1
CASSQDRDRGSEAFF
>TRBV11-2|TRBJ2-5
CASSLVWAGGQETQYF
>TRBV4-3|TRBJ1-6
CASSQVRQGRAPLHF
>TRBV6-1|TRBJ2-5
CASSYHGETQYF
>TRBV29-1|TRBJ1-2
CSVLQREANYGYTF
>TRBV28|TRBJ2-3
CASSTNRVSTDTQYF
>TRBV6-1|TRBJ2-1
CASSSGVQAYEQFF
>TRBV5-4|TRBJ2-4
CASSPGLAGSKNIQYF
>TRBV20-1|TRBJ1-1
CSARYSLNAVSEAFF
>TRBV5-4|TRBJ2-7
CASSLIDRVHEQYF
>TRBV10-3|TRBJ1-1
CAIRKSRADGGTEAFF
>TRBV6-6|TRBJ2-7
CASSYSSGLFNEQYF
>TRBV7-2|TRBJ1-1
CASSQRQGGTEAFF
>TRBV7-9|TRBJ2-1
CASSLAPGHSYNEQFF
>TRBV6-6|TRBJ2-1
CASSYSGNEQFF
>TRBV7-2|TRBJ2-7
CASSSSGTSGSIYEQYF